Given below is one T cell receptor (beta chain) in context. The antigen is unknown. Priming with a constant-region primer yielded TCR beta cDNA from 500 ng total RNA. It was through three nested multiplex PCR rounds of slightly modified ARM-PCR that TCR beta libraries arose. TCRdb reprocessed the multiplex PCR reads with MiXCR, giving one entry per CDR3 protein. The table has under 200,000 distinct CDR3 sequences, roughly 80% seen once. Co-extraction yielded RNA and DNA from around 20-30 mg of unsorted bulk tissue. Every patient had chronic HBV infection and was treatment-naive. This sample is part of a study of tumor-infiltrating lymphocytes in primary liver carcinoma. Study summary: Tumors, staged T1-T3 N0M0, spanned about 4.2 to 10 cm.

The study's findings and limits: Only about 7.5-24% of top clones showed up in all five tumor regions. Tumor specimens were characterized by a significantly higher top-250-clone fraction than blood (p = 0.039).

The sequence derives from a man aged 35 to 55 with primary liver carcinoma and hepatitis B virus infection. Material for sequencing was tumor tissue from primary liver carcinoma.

CDR3 region: CAGGLRWTVENEQYF. DNA for the CDR3: TGTGCCGGCGGCTTACGATGGACAGTGGAAAACGAGCAGTACTTC. The genes are TRBV11-2 and TRBJ2-7; the D gene is possibly TRBD1 (6 bases). There are 15 residues in the CDR3. V was cut by 11 bases and J by 5 bases, with 25 bases left in between. Germline CDR1 SGHAT, CDR2 FQNNGV. Full variable domain (remainder filled in from reference TRBV11-2 and TRBJ2-7): EAGVAQSPRYKIIEKRQSVAFWCNPISGHATLYWYQQILGQGPKLLIQFQNNGVVDDSQLPKDRFSAERLKGVDSTLKIQPAKLEDSAVYLCAGGLRWTVENEQYFGPGTRLTVT.